Below, 32 T cell receptor beta chains from the same sample are listed, as sequenced in a study of OX40 agonist ivuxolimab in advanced cancers. This table comes from immunoSEQ multiplex PCR, and its TCRdb copy is limited to in-frame clones, with some not included. There are around 67,000 clones in the sample; nearly 90% occur only once, and approximately 1.3% lies in the top ten. The sample consisted of CD4+ or CD8+ T cells sorted from blood, taken in a trial of the OX40 agonist ivuxolimab. The source is an adult with an advanced solid tumor such as melanoma, head and neck, liver or kidney cancer.

The V call is TRBV2, the J call TRBJ2-1; TRBD1 agrees at 10 bases. Germline CDR1 and CDR2: SNHLY and FYNNEI. This CDR3 has 15 amino acids. V dropped 6 bases and J dropped 3; count of bases not matched to a gene: 5. The chain's CDR3 is CASRTGTGDYNEQFF. CDR3 DNA sequence: TGTGCCAGCAGGACAGGGACAGGGGACTACAATGAGCAGTTCTTC.

This chain links TRBV30 with TRBJ2-7, with TRBD2 matching 12 bases. CDR1 and CDR2 from the germline V gene are GTSNPN and SVGIG (reference sequence). The CDR3 consists of 14 residues. V gave up 1 base and J gave up 3 bases; unmatched junction bases: 1. DNA of the CDR3: TGTGCCTGGAGTGCGGGACTAGCGGGCTACGAGCAGTACTTC. Amino acid sequence: CAWSAGLAGYEQYF. The full variable domain, with the rest looked up from reference TRBV30 and TRBJ2-7, is SQTIHQWPATLVQPVGSPLSLECTVEGTSNPNLYWYRQAAGRGLQLLFYSVGIGQISSEVPQNLSASRPQDRQFILSSKKLLLSDSGFYLCAWSAGLAGYEQYFGPGTRLTVT.

The table lists this clone with a count of one. The gene calls are TRBV4-3 and TRBJ2-3; a possible D gene is TRBD2 (5 bases). Germline-derived CDR1 and CDR2 are LGHNA and YSLEER. V was pared by 4 bases and J by 0 bases, with 8 bases between. The CDR3 loop spans 14 amino acids. The CDR3 region has the DNA TGCGCCAGCAGCCCCAGCGGAAGCACAGATACGCAGTATTTT. Amino acids: CASSPSGSTDTQYF.

The chain is built from TRBV7-9 and TRBJ1-5, with D possibly TRBD1 on 5 matching bases. Trimming took off 1 base at V and 5 bases at J, with 12 bases between the two ends. This CDR3 spans 15 amino acids. Germline lookup yields CDR1 SEHNR and CDR2 FQNEAQ (reference sequence). CDR3 coding DNA: TGTGCCAGCAGCTTAGTCGGGGACGGATATCAGCCCCAGCATTTT. Its translation is CASSLVGDGYQPQHF.

This clone has just a few counts. The chain carries TRBV14 and TRBJ1-2, with a weak D call TRBD1 (6 bases). Trimming pared 4 bases from V and 6 bases from J, leaving 15 bases between. Germline values: CDR1 SGHDN, CDR2 FVKESK. The CDR3 runs 14 residues. CDR3 sequence: CASSLGHRVDGYTF. The DNA for the CDR3 is TGTGCCAGCAGCCTGGGACACCGGGTTGATGGCTACACCTTC.

The chain has TRBV19 and TRBJ1-5; D may be TRBD1 (6 bases). Germline CDR1 is LNHDA and CDR2 is SQIVND (reference sequence). Trimming took 4 bases from V and 6 from J, leaving 19 bases between them. CDR3 length: 16 residues. CDR3 in DNA: TGTGCCAGTAGTACCTACTCGTCAGGGGAGGGTCAGCCCCAGCATTTT. It is translated as CASSTYSSGEGQPQHF.

The chain links TRBV30 to TRBJ1-1; D ambiguous. Germline loops: CDR1 GTSNPN, CDR2 SVGIG (reference sequence). The CDR3 loop spans 11 amino acids. V lost 3 bases and J lost 5, with 7 bases in between. The CDR3 loop reads CAWSLGTEAFF. The CDR3 DNA reads TGTGCCTGGAGCCTTGGGACTGAAGCTTTCTTT.

J is TRBJ2-3 and V is TRBV15; TRBD2 aligns across 10 bases. J gave up 6 bases and V 0 bases, and 6 bases lay outside the gene matches. Germline V gene data show CDR1 as LNHNV and CDR2 as YYDKDF (reference sequence). The CDR3 is 16 residues long. CDR3 sequence reads: CATSREKRGGEDTQYF. CDR3 bases: TGTGCCACCAGCAGAGAGAAGCGGGGGGGTGAGGATACGCAGTATTTT.

This clone was picked up one time. The rearrangement links TRBV6-5 to TRBJ2-7, with 8 bases that match TRBD1. From germline, CDR1 is MNHEY and CDR2 SVGAGI. The CDR3 loop spans 14 amino acids. After removal of 6 bases from V and 5 bases from J, the junction contained 9 bases not matched to a gene. The DNA of the CDR3 is TGTGCCAGCAGCGGACAGGGTTACGCCAACGAGCAGTACTTC. This sequence encodes CASSGQGYANEQYF.

This chain links TRBV9 with TRBJ1-1; weak D call: TRBD1 (6 bases). CDR3 length: 14 residues. V was shortened by 4 bases and J by 2 bases, with 12 bases between the two germline ends. The germline gives CDR1 SGDLS, CDR2 YYNGEE. Written as DNA, the CDR3 is TGTGCCAGCAGCCCCAGGACAGATAACACTGAAGCTTTCTTT. Residues: CASSPRTDNTEAFF. The variable domain in full, with the rest retrieved from reference TRBV9 and TRBJ1-1, is DSGVTQTPKHLITATGQRVTLRCSPRSGDLSVYWYQQSLDQGLQFLIQYYNGEERAKGNILERFSAQQFPDLHSELNLSSLELGDSALYFCASSPRTDNTEAFFGQGTRLTVV.

This clone was seen more than once but under ten times. Written as DNA, the CDR3 is TGTGCCAGCAGCTTTACCCGGGGGGGGACAGACTATGGCTACACCTTC. The encoded protein is CASSFTRGGTDYGYTF. The chain couples TRBV7-2 to TRBJ1-2; 7 bases align to TRBD1. Per the germline V gene, CDR1 is SGHTA and CDR2 is FQGNSA. The CDR3 has 16 residues. V was clipped by 3 bases and J by 3 bases; unmatched bases: 10.

J is TRBJ2-2 and V is TRBV7-3; TRBD1 agrees at 11 bases. V gave up 5 bases and J gave up 5 bases; unmatched junction bases: 10. The length of the CDR3 is 17 residues. Germline lookup yields CDR1 SGHTA and CDR2 FQGTGA. CDR3 amino acids: CASSLTPDRGRTGELFF. CDR3 sequence (DNA): TGTGCCAGCAGCCTCACACCGGACAGGGGGCGTACCGGGGAGCTGTTTTTT.

The genes are TRBV5-6 and TRBJ2-7, with no clear D. The ends were cut back, 4 bases at V and 4 bases at J, with 6 bases in the middle. CDR1 and CDR2 from the germline V gene are SGHDT and YYEEEE. This CDR3 comprises 11 residues. The CDR3 reads CASSLDYEQYF. In DNA, the CDR3 is TGTGCCAGCAGCCTGGATTACGAGCAGTACTTC.

The gene calls are TRBV19 and TRBJ1-3; D not certain. Germline lookup yields CDR1 LNHDA and CDR2 SQIVND (reference sequence). V was cut by 3 bases and J by 0 bases, with 9 bases left in between. The CDR3 consists of 15 residues. CDR3 DNA sequence: TGTGCCAGTAGTATGCGAGCGAGCTCTGGAAACACCATATATTTT. This sequence encodes CASSMRASSGNTIYF.

This chain connects TRBV6-4 to TRBJ2-4; D remains ambiguous. This CDR3 is 9 amino acids long. Per the germline V gene, CDR1 is MRHNA and CDR2 is SNTAGT. Trimming cost V 7 bases and J 5 bases, with 0 bases left between them. CDR3 sequence (DNA): TGTGCCAGCAAAAACATTCAGTACTTC. As protein: CASKNIQYF.

This chain joins TRBV27 and TRBJ2-7, with D perhaps given as TRBD1 or TRBD2 (5 bases each). The CDR3 is 15 amino acids. Trimming shortened V by 4 bases and J by 3 bases, and 16 bases separated the two germline ends. Germline V lookup: CDR1 MNHEY, CDR2 SMNVEV (reference sequence). Written as DNA, the CDR3 is TGTGCCAGCAGTTCCCCGGGACGCCACATCTACGAGCAGTACTTC. Encoded protein: CASSSPGRHIYEQYF.

The CDR3 DNA reads TGTGCCAGCAGCAGACAGGGACTCCAAGAGACCCAGTACTTC. This encodes CASSRQGLQETQYF. The V and J genes are TRBV7-9 and TRBJ2-5, with D perhaps TRBD1 (7 bases). From germline, CDR1 is SEHNR and CDR2 FQNEAQ (reference sequence). This CDR3 has 14 residues. V was clipped by 5 bases and J by 1 base, with 11 bases between them.

The rearrangement joins TRBV15 to TRBJ1-6; the D is unclear. CDR1 and CDR2 from the germline V gene are LNHNV and YYDKDF (reference sequence). This CDR3 is 19 amino acids long. The V end lost 3 bases, the J end lost 2 bases, and 20 bases lay between the germline ends. CDR3 DNA: TGTGCCACCAGCAGCAAGCCATGGACTGTCCTAACCTATAATTCACCCCTCCACTTT. Translating it yields CATSSKPWTVLTYNSPLHF.

This clone was seen only once. The gene calls are TRBV7-2 and TRBJ1-6; TRBD1 matches 8 bases. The trim removed 1 base at V and 7 bases at J, leaving 6 bases unmatched. The germline gives CDR1 SGHTA, CDR2 FQGNSA. The CDR3 sequence is 16 residues long. The CDR3 region has the DNA TGTGCCAGCAGCTTAGAGGAGAGGACAGGGAATTCACCCCTCCACTTT. It translates to CASSLEERTGNSPLHF.

This chain joins TRBV28 and TRBJ1-5; D unresolved. In germline, CDR1 is MDHEN, CDR2 SYDVKM. The CDR3 consists of 13 residues. V gave up 5 bases and J gave up 5 bases, with 10 bases separating them. CDR3 nucleotide sequence: TGTGCCAGCAGTCTCGCGCAGTATCAGCCCCAGCATTTT. Translation gives CASSLAQYQPQHF.

The chain links TRBV11-3 to TRBJ2-1; weak D call: TRBD1 (6 bases). The CDR3 runs 13 residues. Per germline, CDR1 SGHNT and CDR2 YENEEA. V lost 5 bases and J lost 9, with 14 bases in between. The CDR3 coding sequence is TGTGCCAGCAGCAACGTCAGGGGTAGTGAGCAGTTCTTC. Protein sequence: CASSNVRGSEQFF.

The J gene is TRBJ2-7, the V gene TRBV11-2; perhaps TRBD1 as D (6 bases). The CDR3 spans 12 residues. Germline values: CDR1 SGHAT, CDR2 FQNNGV. The V gene lost 3 bases and the J gene lost 9 bases, with 12 bases spanning the gap. The CDR3 DNA reads TGTGCCAGCAGCTTCCCCAGGGGTGCGCAGTACTTC. Amino acid sequence: CASSFPRGAQYF. Supplemented by reference TRBV11-2 and TRBJ2-7, the full variable domain reads EAGVAQSPRYKIIEKRQSVAFWCNPISGHATLYWYQQILGQGPKLLIQFQNNGVVDDSQLPKDRFSAERLKGVDSTLKIQPAKLEDSAVYLCASSFPRGAQYFGPGTRLTVT.

The chain has TRBV13 and TRBJ2-2, with D possibly TRBD2 on 5 matching bases. CDR3 length equals 15 residues. V lost 6 bases and J lost 0, with 11 bases in between. Germline loops: CDR1 PRHDT, CDR2 FYEKMQ (reference sequence). CDR3 region: CASRDLGTNTGELFF. In nucleotides, the CDR3 is TGTGCCAGCAGGGACTTGGGAACGAACACCGGGGAGCTGTTTTTT.

This chain links TRBV19 with TRBJ1-1; D perhaps matches TRBD1 (6 bases). The CDR3 is 15 residues long. The V gene's germline CDR1 is LNHDA and CDR2 SQIVND (reference sequence). Trimming pared 7 bases from V and 0 bases from J, leaving 15 bases between. The CDR3 sequence is CASKETGPMNTEAFF. The DNA of the CDR3 is TGTGCCAGTAAAGAGACAGGACCCATGAACACTGAAGCTTTCTTT.

The CDR3 loop is CAWSRQIVDGQYF. CDR3 sequence (DNA): TGTGCCTGGAGTAGGCAAATCGTCGATGGGCAGTACTTC. The chain links TRBV30 to TRBJ2-7; no reliable D call. This CDR3 spans 13 amino acids. Trimming removed 2 bases at V and 9 bases at J, with 17 bases between. Per germline, CDR1 GTSNPN and CDR2 SVGIG (reference sequence).

J is TRBJ2-5 and V is TRBV14, with 7 bases identical to TRBD1. Per germline, CDR1 SGHDN and CDR2 FVKESK. The CDR3 runs to 14 residues. The J segment lost 5 bases and the V segment lost 4 bases, leaving 7 bases of the junction unmatched. The CDR3 DNA is TGTGCCAGCAGCCTTGGTGGGACAGCGGAGACCCAGTACTTC. This sequence encodes CASSLGGTAETQYF. The full variable domain, completed using reference TRBV14 and TRBJ2-5, is EAGVTQFPSHSVIEKGQTVTLRCDPISGHDNLYWYRRVMGKEIKFLLHFVKESKQDESGMPNNRFLAERTGGTYSTLKVQPAELEDSGVYFCASSLGGTAETQYFGPGTRLLVL.

J is TRBJ2-7 and V is TRBV27, with D tentatively TRBD2 (6 bases). CDR3 length equals 16 residues. From germline, CDR1 is MNHEY and CDR2 SMNVEV (reference sequence). V was cut by 5 bases and J by 3 bases, with 20 bases left in between. This chain's CDR3 is CASSLGAGYSNYEQYF. As DNA, the CDR3 is TGTGCCAGCAGTCTCGGTGCGGGGTATTCAAACTACGAGCAGTACTTC.

The chain is built from TRBV7-2 and TRBJ2-7; D uncertain. The CDR3 is made up of 15 amino acids. Germline V gives CDR1 SGHTA, CDR2 FQGNSA. The ends were cut back, 4 bases at V and 0 bases at J, with 13 bases in the middle. CDR3 sequence: CASSSQKGSSYEQYF. For the CDR3, the DNA is TGTGCCAGCAGCTCACAGAAAGGCAGCTCCTACGAGCAGTACTTC. Full variable domain (missing parts from reference TRBV7-2 and TRBJ2-7): GAGVSQSPSNKVTEKGKDVELRCDPISGHTALYWYRQSLGQGLEFLIYFQGNSAPDKSGLPSDRFSAERTGGSVSTLTIQRTQQEDSAVYLCASSSQKGSSYEQYFGPGTRLTVT.

The V and J genes are TRBV30 and TRBJ1-5; tentative D call: TRBD1 (6 bases). Trimming left V 1 base short and J 11 bases short, with 18 bases between. This CDR3 has 14 residues. Germline V CDR1 and CDR2: GTSNPN, SVGIG (reference sequence). For the CDR3, the DNA is TGTGCCTGGAGTGGGGGGGGCCGACCCTGGTCCCAGCATTTT. Translating it yields CAWSGGGRPWSQHF.

The chain joins TRBV7-2 to TRBJ2-4; 7 bases agree with TRBD2. There are 13 residues in the CDR3. Germline V gene data show CDR1 as SGHTA and CDR2 as FQGNSA. The V and J ends lost 4 bases and 8 bases, in that order; junction bases with no gene match: 5. CDR3 DNA: TGTGCCAGCAGCTCCTGGGAGGGAGACATTCAGTACTTC. This translates into CASSSWEGDIQYF. The entire variable domain, with the rest obtained from reference TRBV7-2 and TRBJ2-4, is as follows: GAGVSQSPSNKVTEKGKDVELRCDPISGHTALYWYRQSLGQGLEFLIYFQGNSAPDKSGLPSDRFSAERTGGSVSTLTIQRTQQEDSAVYLCASSSWEGDIQYFGAGTRLSVL.

The chain links TRBV28 to TRBJ1-6, with D perhaps TRBD1 (6 bases). This CDR3 region has 16 residues. V was pared by 6 bases and J by 3 bases, with 15 bases between. Per the germline V gene, CDR1 is MDHEN and CDR2 is SYDVKM. The CDR3 DNA is TGTGCCAGCAGGAGGGCAGGGGAGGGCTATAATTCACCCCTCCACTTT. This gives the protein CASRRAGEGYNSPLHF.

The J gene is TRBJ1-2, the V gene TRBV10-3, with D unclear. The V gene's germline CDR1 is ENHRY and CDR2 SYGVKD. This CDR3 has 13 residues. Trimming shortened V by 1 base and J by 4 bases, and 7 bases separated the two germline ends. CDR3 loop: CAISEYGLYGYTF. The CDR3 DNA reads as TGTGCCATCAGTGAGTACGGACTCTATGGCTACACCTTC.